The rows below give T cell receptor beta chains drawn from one sample of a study of PD-1 blockade in classical Hodgkin lymphoma. This table comes from immunoSEQ multiplex PCR, and its TCRdb copy is limited to in-frame clones, with some not included. Of roughly 97,000 clones in the sample, 65% to 85% are singletons; the top ten hold 9% to 15%. Specimen: peripheral blood mononuclear cells (PBMCs), collected at baseline. Receptors originate from a human donor with classical Hodgkin lymphoma. The CDR3 runs from the conserved cysteine through the conserved F or W. The order of the fields is J gene, D gene, clone size, V gene, CDR3 DNA, CDR3 protein. A D gene is named only where the DNA matches it firmly. Clone size is shown for a subset of rows, as once, few, many or a class of expanded clone.

j_call: TRBJ2-3; d_call: .; clone_size: .; v_call: TRBV5-1; cdr3_nt: TGCGCCAGCAGCTTGAGGCAGGGAACAGATACGCAGTATTTT; cdr3_aa: CASSLRQGTDTQYF
j_call: TRBJ2-5; d_call: .; clone_size: .; v_call: TRBV5-4; cdr3_nt: TGTGCCAGCAGCCAAGGGTTCGAGCACGGAGGTGAAGAGACCCAGTACTTC; cdr3_aa: CASSQGFEHGGEETQYF
j_call: TRBJ2-1; d_call: TRBD2; clone_size: .; v_call: TRBV5-8; cdr3_nt: TGTGCCAGCAGCTCGTTAGCGGGAGAGGCATACAATGAGCAGTTCTTC; cdr3_aa: CASSSLAGEAYNEQFF
j_call: TRBJ1-2; d_call: TRBD1; clone_size: .; v_call: TRBV28; cdr3_nt: TGTGCCAGCAGTTTAGCCGGGACAGGAAGCTATGGCTACACCTTC; cdr3_aa: CASSLAGTGSYGYTF
j_call: TRBJ2-5; d_call: .; clone_size: .; v_call: TRBV20-1; cdr3_nt: TGCAGTGCTAGAAGGGAGACCCAGTACTTC; cdr3_aa: CSARRETQYF
j_call: TRBJ2-7; d_call: .; clone_size: .; v_call: TRBV7-2; cdr3_nt: TGTGCCAGCAGCTTACTGGGGCCGAACTCTGGGGGCGAGCAGTACTTC; cdr3_aa: CASSLLGPNSGGEQYF
j_call: TRBJ2-5; d_call: TRBD1; clone_size: .; v_call: TRBV27; cdr3_nt: TGTGCCAGCAGTCGATCCGGACAGGTGGAGACCCAGTACTTC; cdr3_aa: CASSRSGQVETQYF
j_call: TRBJ2-7; d_call: TRBD2; clone_size: many; v_call: TRBV6-5; cdr3_nt: TGTGCCTCCAGGGCAGCTGCGGGAGGGCTTGCCGAGCAGTACTTC; cdr3_aa: CASRAAAGGLAEQYF
j_call: TRBJ1-5; d_call: TRBD1; clone_size: .; v_call: TRBV18; cdr3_nt: TGTGCCAGCTCACCCGTGGACAGGGGAATAGATCAGCCCCAGCATTTT; cdr3_aa: CASSPVDRGIDQPQHF
j_call: TRBJ2-1; d_call: .; clone_size: .; v_call: TRBV7-3; cdr3_nt: TGTGCCAGCAGCTTAAATCTAGGGACTCCGCAGTTCTTC; cdr3_aa: CASSLNLGTPQFF
j_call: TRBJ2-1; d_call: .; clone_size: .; v_call: TRBV11-2; cdr3_nt: TGTGCCAGCAGCTTAGCAGCCGGGGATGAGCAGTTCTTC; cdr3_aa: CASSLAAGDEQFF
j_call: TRBJ2-5; d_call: .; clone_size: .; v_call: TRBV5-4; cdr3_nt: TGTGCCAGCAGCCCGTTTGGGGGGTCAGAGACCCAGTACTTC; cdr3_aa: CASSPFGGSETQYF
j_call: TRBJ2-3; d_call: .; clone_size: .; v_call: TRBV5-1; cdr3_nt: TGCGCCAGCAGCTCTAACCCACGCACAGATACGCAGTATTTT; cdr3_aa: CASSSNPRTDTQYF
j_call: TRBJ2-3; d_call: .; clone_size: .; v_call: TRBV18; cdr3_nt: TGTGCCAGCTCACCGCTGTTCAGGAGTCCCACCTCTAGCACAGATACGCAGTATTTT; cdr3_aa: CASSPLFRSPTSSTDTQYF
j_call: TRBJ2-5; d_call: .; clone_size: .; v_call: TRBV11-1; cdr3_nt: TGTGCCAGCAGCTTAGGAAGGAGCCAAGAGACCCAGTACTTC; cdr3_aa: CASSLGRSQETQYF
j_call: TRBJ2-1; d_call: TRBD1; clone_size: .; v_call: TRBV4-1; cdr3_nt: TGCGCCAGCAGCCAAGCGGGACAGGCTTACAATGAGCAGTTCTTC; cdr3_aa: CASSQAGQAYNEQFF
j_call: TRBJ2-6; d_call: .; clone_size: .; v_call: TRBV11-2; cdr3_nt: TGTGCCAGCAGCCCCATTCGAGTCTCTGGGGCCAACGTCCTGACTTTC; cdr3_aa: CASSPIRVSGANVLTF
j_call: TRBJ2-1; d_call: .; clone_size: .; v_call: TRBV7-2; cdr3_nt: TGTGCCAGCAGCTTTCGACTAGGCCAAAACAATGAGCAGTTCTTC; cdr3_aa: CASSFRLGQNNEQFF
j_call: TRBJ2-1; d_call: TRBD2; clone_size: .; v_call: TRBV6-5; cdr3_nt: TGTGCCAGCAGTGTTAGCGGGAGTTCCTACAATGAGCAGTTCTTC; cdr3_aa: CASSVSGSSYNEQFF
j_call: TRBJ1-1; d_call: TRBD1; clone_size: .; v_call: TRBV27; cdr3_nt: TGTGCCAGCAGTTTAACAGGGGCGAACACTGAAGCTTTCTTT; cdr3_aa: CASSLTGANTEAFF
j_call: TRBJ2-5; d_call: TRBD2; clone_size: .; v_call: TRBV11-2; cdr3_nt: TGTGCCAGCAGCTTGGTTCGCGGGAGTCTGGAGACCCAGTACTTC; cdr3_aa: CASSLVRGSLETQYF
j_call: TRBJ1-4; d_call: .; clone_size: few; v_call: TRBV9; cdr3_nt: TGTGCCAGCAGCGTATTCCCATGGAGTGAAAAACTGTTTTTT; cdr3_aa: CASSVFPWSEKLFF
j_call: TRBJ1-2; d_call: .; clone_size: .; v_call: TRBV5-4; cdr3_nt: TGTGCCAGCAGCTTGAGGGCAGGGTCAGTTGGGGGCTACACCTTC; cdr3_aa: CASSLRAGSVGGYTF
j_call: TRBJ2-3; d_call: .; clone_size: .; v_call: TRBV27; cdr3_nt: TGTGCCAGCAGTCCCACTAGGCTTACGCAGTATTTT; cdr3_aa: CASSPTRLTQYF
j_call: TRBJ1-2; d_call: TRBD1; clone_size: .; v_call: TRBV5-4; cdr3_nt: TGTGCCAGCAGCTTAGCCGACAGGGTATCCTATGGCTACACCTTC; cdr3_aa: CASSLADRVSYGYTF
j_call: TRBJ2-3; d_call: TRBD1; clone_size: .; v_call: TRBV5-1; cdr3_nt: TGCGCCAGCACACGGGACAGGGCCAGCACAGATACGCAGTATTTT; cdr3_aa: CASTRDRASTDTQYF
j_call: TRBJ2-1; d_call: TRBD1; clone_size: .; v_call: TRBV11-2; cdr3_nt: TGTGCCAGCAGCCGAGGTGGGACAGGGGTCAATGAGCAGTTCTTC; cdr3_aa: CASSRGGTGVNEQFF
j_call: TRBJ2-7; d_call: .; clone_size: few; v_call: TRBV15; cdr3_nt: TGTGCCACCAGCAGAGGCCCCGGGGAGATCCGCCCCTACGAGCAGTACTTC; cdr3_aa: CATSRGPGEIRPYEQYF
j_call: TRBJ2-3; d_call: TRBD2; clone_size: .; v_call: TRBV4-1; cdr3_nt: TGCGCCAGCAGCGCAACCCCGCAGGGAGGCGGGAGTTTGCAGTATTTT; cdr3_aa: CASSATPQGGGSLQYF
j_call: TRBJ2-2; d_call: .; clone_size: .; v_call: TRBV5-1; cdr3_nt: TGCGCCAGCAGCTTGGAAGGACACCCCACCGGGGAGCTGTTTTTT; cdr3_aa: CASSLEGHPTGELFF
j_call: TRBJ2-7; d_call: TRBD2; clone_size: .; v_call: TRBV20-1; cdr3_nt: TGCAGTTGGGGGGGTTCCTACGAGCAGTACTTC; cdr3_aa: CSWGGSYEQYF
j_call: TRBJ1-1; d_call: TRBD1; clone_size: few; v_call: TRBV7-1; cdr3_nt: TGTGCCAGCAGCCTACAGGGGGCGCGTACTGAAGCTTTCTTT; cdr3_aa: CASSLQGARTEAFF
j_call: TRBJ2-5; d_call: TRBD1; clone_size: .; v_call: TRBV11-2; cdr3_nt: TGTGCCAGCAGCTTAAGGTTTTCCAGGGGGCGCGATGAAGAGACCCAGTACTTC; cdr3_aa: CASSLRFSRGRDEETQYF
j_call: TRBJ2-2; d_call: .; clone_size: .; v_call: TRBV4-3; cdr3_nt: TGCGCCAGCAGCCGCGCCCGGGACTGGAACACCGGGGAGCTGTTTTTT; cdr3_aa: CASSRARDWNTGELFF
j_call: TRBJ1-1; d_call: .; clone_size: .; v_call: TRBV2; cdr3_nt: TGTGCCGGCTCAAACATGAACACTGAAGCTTTCTTT; cdr3_aa: CAGSNMNTEAFF
j_call: TRBJ1-2; d_call: .; clone_size: few; v_call: TRBV29-1; cdr3_nt: TGCAGCGTTGGACCGGGCCGAGGAGATGGCTACACCTTC; cdr3_aa: CSVGPGRGDGYTF
j_call: TRBJ2-1; d_call: .; clone_size: many; v_call: TRBV7-9; cdr3_nt: TGTGCCAGCATCCTTAGAGGCAATGAGCAGTTCTTC; cdr3_aa: CASILRGNEQFF
j_call: TRBJ2-3; d_call: .; clone_size: .; v_call: TRBV6-5; cdr3_nt: TGTGCCAGCAGTTACTCCCTGCCTAGCACAGATACGCAGTATTTT; cdr3_aa: CASSYSLPSTDTQYF
j_call: TRBJ1-3; d_call: .; clone_size: .; v_call: TRBV6-1; cdr3_nt: TGTGCCAGCAGAGTAGGACGGGCCTCTGGAAACACCATATATTTT; cdr3_aa: CASRVGRASGNTIYF
j_call: TRBJ1-1; d_call: TRBD1; clone_size: .; v_call: TRBV10-3; cdr3_nt: TGTGCCATCAGTGCGGGACAGGGAACGGAAACTGAAGCTTTCTTT; cdr3_aa: CAISAGQGTETEAFF
j_call: TRBJ2-7; d_call: TRBD2; clone_size: .; v_call: TRBV11-2; cdr3_nt: TGTGCCAGCAGCGCTGTAGCGGGAGGGGGCTACGAGCAGTACTTC; cdr3_aa: CASSAVAGGGYEQYF
j_call: TRBJ2-7; d_call: .; clone_size: .; v_call: TRBV19; cdr3_nt: TGTGCCAGTAGTAGGGACGTAGGGCCTTACGAGCAGTACTTC; cdr3_aa: CASSRDVGPYEQYF
j_call: TRBJ2-5; d_call: .; clone_size: .; v_call: TRBV28; cdr3_nt: TGTGCCAGCAGCTTAGAGAACCTAGGAGAGACCCAGTACTTC; cdr3_aa: CASSLENLGETQYF
j_call: TRBJ1-1; d_call: .; clone_size: few; v_call: TRBV6-5; cdr3_nt: TGTGCCAGCAGTTACTCGCCGGGACTTCTGAACACTGAAGCTTTCTTT; cdr3_aa: CASSYSPGLLNTEAFF
j_call: TRBJ2-7; d_call: .; clone_size: .; v_call: TRBV6-5; cdr3_nt: TGTGCCAGCAGACAGAGCTCCTACGAGCAGTACTTC; cdr3_aa: CASRQSSYEQYF
j_call: TRBJ2-7; d_call: .; clone_size: .; v_call: TRBV7-2; cdr3_nt: TGTGCCAGCAGCCCCACCTCAGGGGCACACTCCTACGAGCAGTACTTC; cdr3_aa: CASSPTSGAHSYEQYF
j_call: TRBJ1-2; d_call: TRBD1; clone_size: .; v_call: TRBV6-6; cdr3_nt: TGTGCCAGCACCCCGGGAGGGACAGGCCTTGGGTATGGCTACACCTTC; cdr3_aa: CASTPGGTGLGYGYTF
j_call: TRBJ2-5; d_call: .; clone_size: .; v_call: TRBV4-1; cdr3_nt: TGCGCCAGCAGCCTGAATTCGTACCAAGAGACCCAGTACTTC; cdr3_aa: CASSLNSYQETQYF
j_call: TRBJ1-4; d_call: .; clone_size: few; v_call: TRBV19; cdr3_nt: TGTGCCAGTAGTACACAGGCTTTTAATGAAAAACTGTTTTTT; cdr3_aa: CASSTQAFNEKLFF
j_call: TRBJ2-2; d_call: TRBD1; clone_size: once; v_call: TRBV11-2; cdr3_nt: TGTGCCAGCAGCTCAGGGACAGGGGTCAACGCCGGGGAGCTGTTTTTT; cdr3_aa: CASSSGTGVNAGELFF
j_call: TRBJ2-1; d_call: TRBD2; clone_size: .; v_call: TRBV18; cdr3_nt: TGTGCCAGCTCACCTAGGACTAGCGGGGAGAATGAGCAGTTCTTC; cdr3_aa: CASSPRTSGENEQFF
j_call: TRBJ2-2; d_call: .; clone_size: .; v_call: TRBV7-8; cdr3_nt: TGTGCCAGCAGCTCGGAGCCGGCGGGGACCGGGGAGCTGTTTTTT; cdr3_aa: CASSSEPAGTGELFF
j_call: TRBJ1-5; d_call: .; clone_size: .; v_call: TRBV28; cdr3_nt: TGTGCCAGCACCCGTGGGGATAGCAATCAGCCCCAGCATTTT; cdr3_aa: CASTRGDSNQPQHF
j_call: TRBJ1-2; d_call: .; clone_size: .; v_call: TRBV5-6; cdr3_nt: TGTGCCAGCAGCTTGGGGGGATCCCTTTTTGGCTACACCTTC; cdr3_aa: CASSLGGSLFGYTF
j_call: TRBJ2-3; d_call: TRBD2; clone_size: .; v_call: TRBV28; cdr3_nt: TGTGCCACCGGTTGGCGGGAGTCAGATACGCAGTATTTT; cdr3_aa: CATGWRESDTQYF
j_call: TRBJ1-1; d_call: .; clone_size: few; v_call: TRBV11-3; cdr3_nt: TGTGCCAGCAGCTTAGCGGGGCCGATGAACACTGAAGCTTTCTTT; cdr3_aa: CASSLAGPMNTEAFF
j_call: TRBJ1-3; d_call: TRBD1; clone_size: .; v_call: TRBV19; cdr3_nt: TGTGCCAGTAGAATCGGACAGGGGGGAGACACCATATATTTT; cdr3_aa: CASRIGQGGDTIYF
j_call: TRBJ1-4; d_call: .; clone_size: once; v_call: TRBV30; cdr3_nt: TGTGCCTGGAGTGCGCAGCCTAATGAAAAACTGTTTTTT; cdr3_aa: CAWSAQPNEKLFF
j_call: TRBJ1-2; d_call: TRBD1; clone_size: .; v_call: TRBV5-1; cdr3_nt: TGCGCCAGCAGCTTTGGACAGGGGGAGGGCTACACCTTC; cdr3_aa: CASSFGQGEGYTF